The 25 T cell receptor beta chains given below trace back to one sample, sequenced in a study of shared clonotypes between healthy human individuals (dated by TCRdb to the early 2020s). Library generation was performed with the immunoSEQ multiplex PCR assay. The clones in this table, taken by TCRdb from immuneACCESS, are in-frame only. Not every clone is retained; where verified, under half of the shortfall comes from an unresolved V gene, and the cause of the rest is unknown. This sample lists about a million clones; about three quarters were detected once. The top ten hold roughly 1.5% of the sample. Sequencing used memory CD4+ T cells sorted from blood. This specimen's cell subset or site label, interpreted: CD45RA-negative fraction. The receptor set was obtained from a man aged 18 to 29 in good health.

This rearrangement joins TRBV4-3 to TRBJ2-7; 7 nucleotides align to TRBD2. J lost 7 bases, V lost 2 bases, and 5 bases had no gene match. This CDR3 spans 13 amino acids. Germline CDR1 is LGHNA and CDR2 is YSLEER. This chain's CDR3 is CASSQSWGGEQYF. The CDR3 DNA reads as TGCGCCAGCAGCCAATCGTGGGGGGGAGAGCAGTACTTC.

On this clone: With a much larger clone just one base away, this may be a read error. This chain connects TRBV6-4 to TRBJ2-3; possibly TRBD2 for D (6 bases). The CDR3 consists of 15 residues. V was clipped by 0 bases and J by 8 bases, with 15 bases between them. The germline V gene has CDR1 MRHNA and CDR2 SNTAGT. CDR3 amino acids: CASSDSSGSLGTQYF. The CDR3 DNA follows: TGTGCCAGCAGTGACTCGTCCGGGAGTTTAGGTACGCAGTATTTT.

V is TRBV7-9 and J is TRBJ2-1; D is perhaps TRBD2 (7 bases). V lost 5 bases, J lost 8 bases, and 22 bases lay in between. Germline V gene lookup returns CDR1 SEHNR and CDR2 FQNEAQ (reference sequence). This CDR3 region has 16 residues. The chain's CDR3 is CASSPRGGGPSHEQFF. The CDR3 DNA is TGTGCCAGCAGCCCTAGGGGCGGGGGCCCTTCCCATGAGCAGTTCTTC.

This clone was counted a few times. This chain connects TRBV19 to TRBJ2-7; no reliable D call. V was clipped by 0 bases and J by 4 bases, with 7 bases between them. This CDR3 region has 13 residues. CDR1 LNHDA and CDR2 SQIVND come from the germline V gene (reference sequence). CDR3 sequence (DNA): TGTGCCAGTAGTATAGATGTGAGGTACGAGCAGTACTTC. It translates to CASSIDVRYEQYF.

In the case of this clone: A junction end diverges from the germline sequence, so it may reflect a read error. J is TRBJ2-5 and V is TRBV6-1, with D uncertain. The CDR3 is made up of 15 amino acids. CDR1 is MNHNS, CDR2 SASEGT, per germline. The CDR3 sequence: CASTMDLTDREAQYF. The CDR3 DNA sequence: TGTGCCAGCACCATGGACCTTACAGATAGAGAGGCCCAGTACTTC.

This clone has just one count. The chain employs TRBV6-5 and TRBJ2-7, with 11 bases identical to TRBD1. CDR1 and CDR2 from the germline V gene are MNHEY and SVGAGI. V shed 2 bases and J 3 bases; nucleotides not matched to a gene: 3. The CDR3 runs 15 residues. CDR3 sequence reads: CASSYGDRGGYEQYF. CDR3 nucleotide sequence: TGTGCCAGCAGTTACGGGGACAGGGGGGGCTACGAGCAGTACTTC.

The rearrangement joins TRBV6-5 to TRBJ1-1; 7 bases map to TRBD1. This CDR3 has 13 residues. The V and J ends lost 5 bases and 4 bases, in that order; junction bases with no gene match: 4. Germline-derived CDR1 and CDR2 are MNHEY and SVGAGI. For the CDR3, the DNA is TGTGCCAGCAGTAGGGGGCTGACCACTGAAGCTTTCTTT. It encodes CASSRGLTTEAFF.

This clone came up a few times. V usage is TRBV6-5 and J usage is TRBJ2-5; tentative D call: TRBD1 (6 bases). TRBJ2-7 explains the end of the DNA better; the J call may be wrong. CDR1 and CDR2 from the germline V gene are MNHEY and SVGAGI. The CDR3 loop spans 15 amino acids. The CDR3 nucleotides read TGTGCCAGCAGTTCAGGGGAAAACAGGGACTACGAGCAGTACTTC. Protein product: CASSSGENRDYEQYF.

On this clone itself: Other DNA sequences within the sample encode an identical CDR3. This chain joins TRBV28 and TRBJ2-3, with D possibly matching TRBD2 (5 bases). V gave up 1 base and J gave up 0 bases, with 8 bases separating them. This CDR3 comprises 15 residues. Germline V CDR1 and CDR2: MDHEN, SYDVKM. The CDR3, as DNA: TGTGCCAGCAGTTTATCGGGAACGAGCACAGATACGCAGTATTTT. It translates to CASSLSGTSTDTQYF.

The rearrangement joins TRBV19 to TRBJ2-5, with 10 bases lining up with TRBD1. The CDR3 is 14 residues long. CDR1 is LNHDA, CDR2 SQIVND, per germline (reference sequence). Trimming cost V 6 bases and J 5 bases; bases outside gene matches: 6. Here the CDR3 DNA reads TGTGCCAGTAGCGGACAGGGGGTCGGCGAGACCCAGTACTTC. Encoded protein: CASSGQGVGETQYF.

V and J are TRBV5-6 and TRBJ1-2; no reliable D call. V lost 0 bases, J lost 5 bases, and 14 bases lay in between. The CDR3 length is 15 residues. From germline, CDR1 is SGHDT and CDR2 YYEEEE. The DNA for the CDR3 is TGTGCCAGCAGCTTGGACCAAGGGATAGGGTATGGCTACACCTTC. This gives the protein CASSLDQGIGYGYTF.

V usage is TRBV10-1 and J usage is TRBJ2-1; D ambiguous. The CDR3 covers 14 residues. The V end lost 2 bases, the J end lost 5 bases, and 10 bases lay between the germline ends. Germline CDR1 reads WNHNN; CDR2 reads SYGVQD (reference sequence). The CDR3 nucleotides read TGCGCCAGCAGTGAGAATGGAAAAAACAATGAGCAGTTCTTC. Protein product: CASSENGKNNEQFF.

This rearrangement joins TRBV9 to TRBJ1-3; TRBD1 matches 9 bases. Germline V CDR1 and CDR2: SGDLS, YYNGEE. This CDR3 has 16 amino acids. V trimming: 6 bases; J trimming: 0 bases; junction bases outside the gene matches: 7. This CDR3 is CASNPTGGGSGNTIYF. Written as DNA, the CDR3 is TGTGCCAGCAACCCGACAGGGGGAGGCTCTGGAAACACCATATATTTT.

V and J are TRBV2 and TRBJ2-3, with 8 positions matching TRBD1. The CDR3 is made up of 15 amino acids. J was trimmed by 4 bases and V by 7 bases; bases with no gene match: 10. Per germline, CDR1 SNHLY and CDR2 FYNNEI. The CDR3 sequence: CASNTGQVDADTQYF. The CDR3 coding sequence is TGTGCCAGCAACACGGGACAGGTGGACGCAGATACGCAGTATTTT.

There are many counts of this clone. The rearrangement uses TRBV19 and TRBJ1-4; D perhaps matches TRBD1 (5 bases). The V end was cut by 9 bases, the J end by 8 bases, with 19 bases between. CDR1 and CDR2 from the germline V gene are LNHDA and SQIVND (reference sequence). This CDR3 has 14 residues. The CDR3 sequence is CARLFRVSGEKLFF. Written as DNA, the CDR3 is TGTGCCAGACTATTCAGGGTTTCGGGGGAAAAACTGTTTTTT.

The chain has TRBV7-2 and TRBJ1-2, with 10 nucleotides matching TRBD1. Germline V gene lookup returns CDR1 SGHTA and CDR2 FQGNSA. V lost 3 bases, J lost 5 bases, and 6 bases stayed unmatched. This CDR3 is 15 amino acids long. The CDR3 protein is CASSFPGQGRYGYTF. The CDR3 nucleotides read TGTGCCAGCAGCTTCCCGGGACAGGGGCGTTATGGCTACACCTTC.

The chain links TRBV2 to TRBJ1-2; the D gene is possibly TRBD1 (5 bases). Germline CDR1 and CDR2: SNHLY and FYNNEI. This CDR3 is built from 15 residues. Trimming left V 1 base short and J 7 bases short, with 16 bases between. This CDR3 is CASSEGSGEGVGYTF. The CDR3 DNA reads TGTGCCAGCAGTGAAGGAAGTGGGGAAGGGGTTGGCTACACCTTC.

The CDR3: CASSLEGSTGNTIYF. CDR3 nucleotides: TGTGCCAGCAGCTTAGAGGGATCGACTGGAAACACCATATATTTT. This sequence joins TRBV7-2 and TRBJ1-3; D gene unclear. V gave up 1 base and J gave up 2 bases, with 9 bases separating them. Germline CDR1 reads SGHTA; CDR2 reads FQGNSA. This CDR3 has 15 residues.

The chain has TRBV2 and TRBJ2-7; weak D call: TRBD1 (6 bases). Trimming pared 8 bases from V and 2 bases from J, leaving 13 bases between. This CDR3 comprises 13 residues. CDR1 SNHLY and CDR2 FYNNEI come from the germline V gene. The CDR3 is CASGTGMAYEQYF. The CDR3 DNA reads TGTGCCAGCGGTACAGGGATGGCCTACGAGCAGTACTTC.

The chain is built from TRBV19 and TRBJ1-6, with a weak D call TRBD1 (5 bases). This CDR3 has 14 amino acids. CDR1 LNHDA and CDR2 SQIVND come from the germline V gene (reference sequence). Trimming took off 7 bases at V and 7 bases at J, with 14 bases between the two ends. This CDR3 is CASKQGSFNSPLHF. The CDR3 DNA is TGTGCCAGTAAGCAGGGCAGCTTCAATTCACCCCTCCACTTT.

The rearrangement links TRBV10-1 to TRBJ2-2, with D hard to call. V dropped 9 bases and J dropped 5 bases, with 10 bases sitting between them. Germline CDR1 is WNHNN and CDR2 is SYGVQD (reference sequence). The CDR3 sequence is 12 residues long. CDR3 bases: TGCGCCAGTAAAACTGAAACCGGGGAGCTGTTTTTT. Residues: CASKTETGELFF.

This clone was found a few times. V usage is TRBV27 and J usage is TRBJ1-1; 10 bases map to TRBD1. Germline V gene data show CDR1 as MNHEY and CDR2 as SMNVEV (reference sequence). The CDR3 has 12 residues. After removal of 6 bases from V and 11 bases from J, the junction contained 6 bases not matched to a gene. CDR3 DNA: TGTGCCAGCAGGTTCCGGGACAGGGGCGCTTTCTTT. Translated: CASRFRDRGAFF.

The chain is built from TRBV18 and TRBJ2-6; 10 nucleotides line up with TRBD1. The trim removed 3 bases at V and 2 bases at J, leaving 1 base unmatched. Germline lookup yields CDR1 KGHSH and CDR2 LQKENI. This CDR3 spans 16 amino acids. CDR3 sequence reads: CASSPGQGTGANVLTF. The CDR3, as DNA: TGTGCCAGCTCACCGGGACAGGGGACTGGGGCCAACGTCCTGACTTTC.

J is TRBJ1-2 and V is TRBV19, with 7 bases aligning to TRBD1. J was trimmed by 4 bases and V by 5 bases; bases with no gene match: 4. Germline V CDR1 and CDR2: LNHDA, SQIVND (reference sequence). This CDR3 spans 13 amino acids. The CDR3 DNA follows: TGTGCCAGTAGTGGCCGACAGGGCTATGGCTACACCTTC. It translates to CASSGRQGYGYTF.

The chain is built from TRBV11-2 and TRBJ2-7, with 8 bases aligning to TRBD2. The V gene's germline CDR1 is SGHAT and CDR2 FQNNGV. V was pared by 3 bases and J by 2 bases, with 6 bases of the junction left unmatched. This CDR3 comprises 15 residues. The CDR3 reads CASSFTGTSTYEQYF. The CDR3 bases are TGTGCCAGCAGCTTTACCGGGACTAGTACCTACGAGCAGTACTTC.